This T cell receptor beta chain comes out of a study of Ad26.COV2.S vaccination and SARS-CoV-2 variants. As for the study in general: The study gave Ad26.COV2.S intramuscularly, once or twice 56 days apart. Study-wide points: Spike-specific responses of CD8+ and CD4+ T cells were reported to display substantial breadth after vaccination. From the TCR breadth and depth analyses, total T cell responses may have been underestimated. Ad26.COV2.S recipients had broader spike-specific TCRs (P = 0.0014).

The ends were cut back, 1 base at V and 7 bases at J, with 10 bases in the middle. Germline CDR1 MNHEY, CDR2 SVGEGT. The CDR3 is 13 residues long. Sequencing used immunoSEQ multiplex PCR; TCRdb keeps in-frame clones, though not all of them. The table shows some 240,000 clones, with roughly nine tenths occurring only once. Treatment described: some 20 received Ad26.COV2.S at low or high dose, single or two shots; about five received placebo; per-sample allocation not given. The samples date from day 63 after the first vaccine or placebo injection. In the case of this clone: The antigen is undetermined.

The TCR was taken from a person between 18 and 65 years old who received the Ad26.COV2.S COVID-19 vaccine or a placebo. The sample here was peripheral blood, taken in a trial of Ad26.COV2.S vaccine versus placebo. This chain connects TRBV6-2 or TRBV6-3 to TRBJ1-2; D unresolved. In DNA, the CDR3 is TGTGCCAGCAGTTACTGGCCGGAGTCTGGCTACACCTTC. Its translation: CASSYWPESGYTF.